This entry features one T cell receptor (beta chain) sequence. Here immunoSEQ multiplex PCR was the method, and the copy in TCRdb shows in-frame clones only, minus some. Of 600,000 to 900,000 clones listed, approximately 85% are singletons. The CDR3 is 16 residues long. Germline CDR1 reads MNHEY; CDR2 reads SVGAGI. Trimming cost V 2 bases and J 3 bases; bases outside gene matches: 6. The data derive from a study of shared T cell receptors in the human thymus. Another study also made use of these data, one on human thymus T cells. As reported in that work: Thymus tissue was removed during corrective cardiac surgery.

The sequence came from a girl under three years old with a congenital heart defect. This chain joins TRBV6-5 and TRBJ2-2, with 7 bases lining up with TRBD2. Input material: thymocytes. In DNA form, the CDR3 reads TGTGCCAGCAGTTACACCCCGGGGAGGGACACCGGGGAGCTGTTTTTT. The encoded protein is CASSYTPGRDTGELFF.